This TCR beta chain was recovered during a study of shared clonotypes between healthy human individuals. Libraries were prepared by immunoSEQ multiplex PCR; TCRdb keeps only in-frame clonotypes and omits some of them. The sample holds 300,000 or so clones, 74% seen once. The CDR3 is 14 amino acids. Trimming cost V 6 bases and J 3 bases; bases outside gene matches: 5. Germline V gene sequence: CDR1 LNHDA, CDR2 SQIVND (reference sequence). The TCR comes from a man aged 30 to 45 in good health. The V gene is TRBV19, the J gene TRBJ2-1, with 7 bases fitting TRBD1. The material sequenced was memory CD4+ T cells sorted from blood. As to subset: CD45RA-negative fraction. CDR3: CASSQTGIYNEQFF. In nucleotides, the CDR3 is TGTGCCAGTAGCCAGACAGGGATCTACAATGAGCAGTTCTTC.